Listed here are 27 T cell receptor beta chains from one sample, sequenced in a study of blood T cell repertoires in COVID-19. The data were produced by immunoSEQ multiplex PCR, yet TCRdb's version contains in-frame clones alone and is incomplete. Of 170,000 or so clones listed, more than 75% are singletons. Sequenced sample: peripheral blood. These receptors came from a man aged 40-49 years with active or convalescent COVID-19.

The rearrangement links TRBV7-3 to TRBJ1-1; no clear D. Trimming shortened V by 5 bases and J by 1 base, and 8 bases separated the two germline ends. Germline loops: CDR1 SGHTA, CDR2 FQGTGA. The CDR3 loop spans 13 amino acids. CDR3 sequence: CASSRGENTEAFF. CDR3 nucleotides: TGTGCCAGCAGCCGCGGGGAGAACACTGAAGCTTTCTTT.

This rearrangement joins TRBV12-3 or TRBV12-4 to TRBJ1-5, with D possibly being TRBD1 (5 bases). V lost 10 bases and J 0 bases, leaving 10 bases between the germline ends. The CDR3 spans 13 residues. CDR3 nucleotide sequence: TGTGCCACCAGGGTAGATAGCAATCAGCCCCAGCATTTT. Translation gives CATRVDSNQPQHF.

V usage is TRBV7-8 and J usage is TRBJ2-5, with D unclear. CDR3 length: 13 residues. The V gene lost 1 base and the J gene lost 3 bases, with 6 bases spanning the gap. In germline, CDR1 is SGHVS, CDR2 FQNEAQ. DNA of the CDR3: TGTGCCAGCAGCTTAGACAGCAAAGAGACCCAGTACTTC. Protein: CASSLDSKETQYF. Variable domain in full (rest from reference TRBV7-8 and TRBJ2-5): GAGVSQSPRYKVAKRGQDVALRCDPISGHVSLFWYQQALGQGPEFLTYFQNEAQLDKSGLPSDRFFAERPEGSVSTLKIQRTQQEDSAVYLCASSLDSKETQYFGPGTRLLVL.

The chain is built from TRBV4-1 and TRBJ2-3; D perhaps matches TRBD2 (5 bases). The V gene lost 2 bases and the J gene lost 4 bases, with 10 bases spanning the gap. Germline V gene data show CDR1 as MGHRA and CDR2 as YSYEKL. This CDR3 region has 14 residues. CDR3 region: CASSQTGLADTQYF. The CDR3 DNA reads as TGCGCCAGCAGCCAAACGGGGTTAGCAGATACGCAGTATTTT.

The chain has TRBV29-1 and TRBJ1-1; possible D gene TRBD1, 6 bases. In germline, CDR1 is SQVTM, CDR2 ANQGSEA. CDR3 length equals 13 residues. With 4 bases removed from V and 1 base from J, the gap between germline ends came to 10 bases. CDR3: CSVGGGGNTEAFF. CDR3 bases: TGCAGCGTTGGGGGAGGGGGGAACACTGAAGCTTTCTTT.

The chain couples TRBV6-5 to TRBJ1-1; D gene unclear. Germline V gene data show CDR1 as MNHEY and CDR2 as SVGAGI. The V gene lost 6 bases and the J gene lost 6 bases, with 8 bases spanning the gap. This CDR3 spans 11 amino acids. CDR3 nucleotide sequence: TGTGCCAGCAGGTTCGGGGCTGAAGCTTTCTTT. Its translation: CASRFGAEAFF.

The chain is built from TRBV27 and TRBJ2-6; the D is unclear. CDR1 is MNHEY and CDR2 is SMNVEV in the germline V gene (reference sequence). The CDR3 loop spans 18 amino acids. V shed 0 bases and J shed 0 bases, with 12 bases lying between them. Here the CDR3 reads CASSLSGTAYSGANVLTF. The DNA for the CDR3 is TGTGCCAGCAGTTTATCGGGCACCGCGTACTCTGGGGCCAACGTCCTGACTTTC.

J is TRBJ1-5 and V is TRBV28; a possible D gene is TRBD1 (5 bases). The V gene's germline CDR1 is MDHEN and CDR2 SYDVKM. The ends were cut back, 4 bases at V and 2 bases at J, with 15 bases in the middle. CDR3 length: 16 residues. CDR3 DNA sequence: TGTGCCAGCAGTTCCTTGGACATTTACGGCAATCAGCCCCAGCATTTT. It yields the protein CASSSLDIYGNQPQHF.

The chain uses TRBV9 and TRBJ1-5; TRBD1 aligns across 11 bases. Germline-derived CDR1 and CDR2 are SGDLS and YYNGEE. The CDR3 spans 14 residues. V lost 4 bases to trimming and J lost 6 bases; unmatched junction nucleotides: 3. The CDR3 nucleotides read TGTGCCAGCAGCAGGACAGGGGGCGTTCAGCCCCAGCATTTT. Its translation is CASSRTGGVQPQHF. Filled out from reference TRBV9 and TRBJ1-5, the complete variable domain reads DSGVTQTPKHLITATGQRVTLRCSPRSGDLSVYWYQQSLDQGLQFLIQYYNGEERAKGNILERFSAQQFPDLHSELNLSSLELGDSALYFCASSRTGGVQPQHFGDGTRLSIL.

V and J are TRBV28 and TRBJ1-2, with D uncertain. This CDR3 region has 13 residues. Trimming shortened V by 7 bases and J by 4 bases, and 13 bases separated the two germline ends. Germline assignment: CDR1 MDHEN and CDR2 SYDVKM. As DNA, the CDR3 is TGTGCCAGCACTGAGGAGGCCAGCTATGGCTACACCTTC. Amino acids: CASTEEASYGYTF.

The chain recombines TRBV6-5 with TRBJ2-5; a weak D match, TRBD1 (5 bases). Germline V CDR1 and CDR2: MNHEY, SVGAGI. The CDR3 totals 14 residues. Trimming left V 4 bases short and J 5 bases short, with 14 bases between. The DNA for the CDR3 is TGTGCCAGCAGTTGGACATCCCTAGGGGAGACCCAGTACTTC. It codes for CASSWTSLGETQYF.

The chain links TRBV7-3 to TRBJ2-3; D remains ambiguous. V was pared by 2 bases and J by 0 bases, with 6 bases between. Germline CDR1 reads SGHTA; CDR2 reads FQGTGA. The CDR3 is made up of 14 amino acids. The CDR3, as DNA: TGTGCCAGCAGCTTATCTCCTAGCACAGATACGCAGTATTTT. As protein: CASSLSPSTDTQYF.

V gene TRBV14 combines with J gene TRBJ1-2, with 7 bases lining up with TRBD1. V dropped 4 bases and J dropped 4; count of bases not matched to a gene: 6. Germline V gene sequence: CDR1 SGHDN, CDR2 FVKESK. This CDR3 contains 14 residues. The CDR3 nucleotides are TGTGCCAGCAGCCGCCAAGGGACAGCCTATGGCTACACCTTC. It translates to CASSRQGTAYGYTF. The full variable domain, rest sourced from reference TRBV14 and TRBJ1-2, is EAGVTQFPSHSVIEKGQTVTLRCDPISGHDNLYWYRRVMGKEIKFLLHFVKESKQDESGMPNNRFLAERTGGTYSTLKVQPAELEDSGVYFCASSRQGTAYGYTFGSGTRLTVV.

The genes are TRBV25-1 and TRBJ1-1; D might be TRBD1 (6 bases). The CDR3 sequence is 15 residues long. From germline, CDR1 is MGHDK and CDR2 SYGVNS. V was shortened by 3 bases and J by 1 base, with 12 bases between the two germline ends. The CDR3 sequence: CASSDLGAGNTEAFF. The DNA of the CDR3 is TGTGCCAGCAGTGATCTGGGGGCTGGGAACACTGAAGCTTTCTTT.

The chain is built from TRBV10-1 and TRBJ2-3; D unresolved. Trimming removed 3 bases from V and 0 bases from J, with 7 bases in between. CDR1 is WNHNN and CDR2 is SYGVQD in the germline V gene (reference sequence). The CDR3 covers 14 residues. The DNA of the CDR3 is TGCGCCAGCAGTGATGACTTTAGCACAGATACGCAGTATTTT. This sequence encodes CASSDDFSTDTQYF.

The CDR3 sequence: CASSAVTGDRTEAFF. Written as DNA, the CDR3 is TGTGCCAGCAGCGCCGTGACAGGGGATAGGACTGAAGCTTTCTTT. This chain links TRBV9 with TRBJ1-1; 8 bases are shared with TRBD1. This CDR3 region has 15 residues. The V gene's germline CDR1 is SGDLS and CDR2 YYNGEE. Trimming took 3 bases from V and 5 from J; bases not matched to a gene: 9. Looking up the rest from reference TRBV9 and TRBJ1-1 gives the full variable domain: DSGVTQTPKHLITATGQRVTLRCSPRSGDLSVYWYQQSLDQGLQFLIQYYNGEERAKGNILERFSAQQFPDLHSELNLSSLELGDSALYFCASSAVTGDRTEAFFGQGTRLTVV.

The J gene is TRBJ2-3, the V gene TRBV4-2, with a tentative D call TRBD2 (6 bases). This CDR3 spans 16 amino acids. From germline, CDR1 is LGHNA and CDR2 YNFKEQ. Trimming pared 0 bases from V and 0 bases from J, leaving 10 bases between. CDR3 loop: CASSQDREASTDTQYF. In DNA form, the CDR3 reads TGTGCCAGCAGCCAAGACAGGGAGGCAAGCACAGATACGCAGTATTTT.

The chain carries TRBV28 and TRBJ2-5; a weak D match, TRBD1 (6 bases). CDR1 is MDHEN and CDR2 is SYDVKM in the germline V gene. V was pared by 4 bases and J by 2 bases, with 11 bases between. The CDR3 sequence is 14 residues long. The CDR3 DNA reads TGTGCCAGCAGTTGGAATGGACAGCAAGAGACCCAGTACTTC. This gives the protein CASSWNGQQETQYF. The complete variable domain, with remaining parts taken from reference TRBV28 and TRBJ2-5, reads DVKVTQSSRYLVKRTGEKVFLECVQDMDHENMFWYRQDPGLGLRLIYFSYDVKMKEKGDIPEGYSVSREKKERFSLILESASTNQTSMYLCASSWNGQQETQYFGPGTRLLVL.

The genes are TRBV19 and TRBJ1-1; D not certain. The germline V gene has CDR1 LNHDA and CDR2 SQIVND (reference sequence). Trimming took off 0 bases at V and 2 bases at J, with 7 bases between the two ends. CDR3 size: 14 residues. This CDR3 reads CASSIDQVNTEAFF. The CDR3, as DNA: TGTGCCAGTAGTATAGATCAGGTCAACACTGAAGCTTTCTTT.

The chain joins TRBV5-1 to TRBJ1-2, with D unclear. Germline V lookup: CDR1 SGHRS, CDR2 YFSETQ. The CDR3 extends over 14 amino acids. Trimming pared 4 bases from V and 6 bases from J, leaving 16 bases between. CDR3 amino acids: CASSAEPQRNGYTF. The DNA for the CDR3 is TGCGCCAGCAGCGCGGAACCTCAGCGGAATGGCTACACCTTC.

V usage is TRBV27 and J usage is TRBJ2-1; 8 nucleotides align to TRBD2. V gave up 2 bases and J gave up 6 bases; unmatched junction bases: 15. The germline V gene encodes CDR1 MNHEY and CDR2 SMNVEV (reference sequence). The CDR3 totals 18 residues. CDR3 in amino acids: CASSLPPVWGTSSNEQFF. DNA for the CDR3: TGTGCCAGCAGTTTACCCCCGGTCTGGGGGACTAGTAGCAATGAGCAGTTCTTC.

J is TRBJ1-2 and V is TRBV10-3, with D perhaps matching TRBD1 (5 bases). The V and J ends lost 4 bases and 1 base respectively, with 13 bases between them. This CDR3 region has 15 residues. Germline values: CDR1 ENHRY, CDR2 SYGVKD. CDR3 sequence: CAISGGDGNNYGYTF. The CDR3 nucleotides read TGTGCCATCAGTGGGGGGGACGGGAATAACTATGGCTACACCTTC.

This clone showed up just a few times. V gene TRBV4-3 combines with J gene TRBJ1-6; the D gene is possibly TRBD1 (6 bases). Germline CDR1 and CDR2: LGHNA and YSLEER. The CDR3 is made up of 15 amino acids. V dropped 4 bases and J dropped 6 bases, with 13 bases sitting between them. The DNA for the CDR3 is TGCGCCAGCAGCCCGGGGGGCAGCCTTAATTCACCCCTCCACTTT. It yields the protein CASSPGGSLNSPLHF.

This rearrangement joins TRBV11-2 to TRBJ2-5; D is possibly TRBD2 (5 bases). V gave up 2 bases and J gave up 1 base, with 11 bases separating them. The CDR3 sequence is 15 residues long. Germline loops: CDR1 SGHAT, CDR2 FQNNGV. CDR3 DNA: TGTGCCAGCAGCTTAAATTCGGCGGGCCAAGAGACCCAGTACTTC. Translating gives CASSLNSAGQETQYF.

The V gene is TRBV3-1 (or the pseudogene TRBV3-2), the J gene TRBJ1-1; D gene ambiguous. With 1 base removed from V and 1 base from J, the gap between germline ends came to 10 bases. The CDR3 contains 15 residues. The germline CDR1 and CDR2 sequences are LGHDT and YNNKEL (reference sequence). CDR3 sequence (DNA): TGTGCCAGCAGCCAAGCTTACACCCCGAACACTGAAGCTTTCTTT. Protein sequence: CASSQAYTPNTEAFF.

V usage is TRBV7-6 and J usage is TRBJ2-3, with no clear D. Germline assignment: CDR1 SGHVS and CDR2 FNYEAQ. This CDR3 region has 15 residues. Trimming took 1 base from V and 4 from J, leaving 12 bases between them. CDR3: CASSLGHRTSDTQYF. CDR3 DNA: TGTGCCAGCAGCTTAGGGCACAGAACCTCAGATACGCAGTATTTT.

The CDR3 here is CASSFTGEDYYGYTF. CDR3 DNA: TGTGCCAGCAGTTTCACAGGGGAAGACTACTATGGCTACACCTTC. The chain is built from TRBV27 and TRBJ1-2; 7 bases map to TRBD1. The CDR3 length is 15 residues. J lost 3 bases, V lost 3 bases, and 7 bases had no gene match. Germline loops: CDR1 MNHEY, CDR2 SMNVEV (reference sequence).